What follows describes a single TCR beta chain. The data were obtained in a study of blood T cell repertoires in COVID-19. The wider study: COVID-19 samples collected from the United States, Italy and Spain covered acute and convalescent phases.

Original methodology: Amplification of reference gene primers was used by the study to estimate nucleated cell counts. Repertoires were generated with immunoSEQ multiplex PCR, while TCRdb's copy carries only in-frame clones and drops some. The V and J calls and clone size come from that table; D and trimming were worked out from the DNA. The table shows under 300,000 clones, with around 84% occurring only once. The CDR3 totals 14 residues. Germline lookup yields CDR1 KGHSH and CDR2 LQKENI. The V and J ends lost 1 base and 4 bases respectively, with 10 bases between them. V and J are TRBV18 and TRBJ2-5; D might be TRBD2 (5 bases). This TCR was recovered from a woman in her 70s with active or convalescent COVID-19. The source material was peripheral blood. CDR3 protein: CASSPQGVRETQYF. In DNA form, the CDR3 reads TGTGCCAGCTCACCACAGGGAGTTAGAGAGACCCAGTACTTC.